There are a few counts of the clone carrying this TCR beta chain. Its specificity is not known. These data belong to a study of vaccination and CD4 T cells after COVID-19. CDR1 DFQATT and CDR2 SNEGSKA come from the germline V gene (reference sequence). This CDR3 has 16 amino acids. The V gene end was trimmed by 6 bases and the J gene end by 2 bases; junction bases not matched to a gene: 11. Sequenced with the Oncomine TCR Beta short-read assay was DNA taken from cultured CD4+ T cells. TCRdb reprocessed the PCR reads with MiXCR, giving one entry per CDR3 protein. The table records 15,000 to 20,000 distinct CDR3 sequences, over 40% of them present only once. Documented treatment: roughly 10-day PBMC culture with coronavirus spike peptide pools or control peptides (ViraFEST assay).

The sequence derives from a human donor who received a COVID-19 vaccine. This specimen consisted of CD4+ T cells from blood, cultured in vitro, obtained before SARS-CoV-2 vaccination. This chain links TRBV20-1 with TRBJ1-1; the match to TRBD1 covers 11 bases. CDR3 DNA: TGCAGTGCCACAAGGACAGGGGGCTGGGGTAACACTGAAGCTTTCTTT. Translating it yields CSATRTGGWGNTEAFF.